The rows below give T cell receptor beta chains drawn from one sample of a study of identical twins. MiXCR, applied by TCRdb to the 5' RACE reads, yields one record per CDR3 protein. Of around 1.7 million distinct CDR3 sequences in the sample, about 32% are singletons; the top ten hold about 0.27%. What was sequenced was cord blood. Receptors originate from a newborn girl in good health. CDR3s include the opening cysteine and the closing phenylalanine or tryptophan. A D gene is named only where the DNA matches it firmly. Clone sizes are given selectively: once, few, many, or a class where the clone is expanded.

size | J | V | D | CDR3 | DNA
NA | TRBJ2-2 | TRBV4-1 | NA | CASSLGTYPDTGELFF | TGCGCCAGCAGCCTCGGGACTTATCCGGACACCGGGGAGCTGTTTTTT
NA | TRBJ2-3 | TRBV12-3/TRBV12-4 | NA | CASSLLARHTDTQYF | TGTGCCAGCAGTTTACTAGCGAGGCACACAGATACGCAGTATTTT
few | TRBJ2-7 | TRBV10-3 | NA | CAISEPATPGYTYEQYF | TGTGCCATCAGTGAGCCCGCTACACCAGGGTACACCTACGAGCAGTACTTC
few | TRBJ2-7 | TRBV28 | NA | CASYGRERSSYEQYF | TGTGCCAGCTACGGCAGGGAAAGGAGCTCCTACGAGCAGTACTTC
NA | TRBJ2-7 | TRBV28 | TRBD2 | CASSLPSSGSSYEQYF | TGTGCCAGCAGTTTACCCTCTAGCGGGTCGTCCTACGAGCAGTACTTC
NA | TRBJ1-2 | TRBV12-3/TRBV12-4 | TRBD1 | CASSLGTGSDGYTF | TGTGCCAGCAGTTTAGGGACAGGGAGTGATGGCTACACCTTC
NA | TRBJ1-6 | TRBV5-1 | NA | CASSLDGGEFHF | TGCGCCAGCAGCTTGGATGGGGGCGAGTTCCACTTT
many | TRBJ2-5 | TRBV2 | NA | CASSEAPNRVETQYF | TGTGCCAGCAGTGAAGCGCCTAACAGGGTAGAGACCCAGTACTTC
NA | TRBJ2-1 | TRBV5-1 | TRBD2 | CASSLVSSGGLFF | TGCGCCAGCAGCTTGGTCTCTAGCGGGGGGTTGTTCTTC
NA | TRBJ2-5 | TRBV29-1 | NA | CSVEAHRAHEQYF | TGCAGCGTTGAAGCCCATAGAGCGCATGAGCAGTACTTC
NA | TRBJ1-1 | TRBV9 | NA | CASSVDRGQNTEAFF | TGTGCCAGCAGCGTAGACCGCGGACAGAACACTGAAGCTTTCTTT
many | TRBJ2-7 | TRBV29-1 | TRBD1 | CSVGGRTGSYEQYF | TGCAGCGTTGGGGGCCGGACAGGTTCCTACGAGCAGTACTTC
many | TRBJ1-2 | TRBV7-9 | NA | CASSLVGTNGYTF | TGTGCCAGCAGCTTAGTCGGGACAAATGGCTACACCTTC
NA | TRBJ1-4 | TRBV27 | NA | CASSSHREEGEKLFF | TGTGCCAGCAGTTCACACCGGGAAGAGGGTGAAAAACTGTTTTTT